This T cell receptor (beta chain) was observed in a study of regulatory T cells in long-lasting Graves disease. V lost 3 bases to trimming and J lost 5 bases, with 11 bases between them. This CDR3 region has 14 residues. Germline V CDR1 and CDR2: MDHEN, SYDVKM. The time point was: newly diagnosed GD, antithyroid drugs for less than 3 months. The TCR library was made from RNA that had been extracted from PBMCs in TRIzol. Researchers made TCR beta libraries by using iRepertoire HTBI primers and running Arm-PCR on CDR3 regions. TCRdb redid the calling of the multiplex PCR reads with MiXCR, one entry per CDR3 protein. In the table there are 400,000 to 500,000 distinct CDR3 sequences, 14% of which are singletons. These data also formed part of another study, on T cells in Graves' hyperthyroidism and ophthalmopathy. Per that study: Disease duration under 2 months; hyperthyroidism patients were aged 18 to 65. The model forecast ophthalmopathy, anticipating it by a median roughly 6.3 months before onset.

The sequence was collected from a woman between 45 and 60 years old with Graves disease. V and J are TRBV28 and TRBJ1-5; D unclear. The sample consisted of peripheral blood mononuclear cells (PBMCs), taken at new diagnosis, from a patient treated with antithyroid drugs. CDR3: CASSFLTPHQPQHF. CDR3 DNA: TGTGCCAGCAGTTTCCTAACCCCCCATCAGCCCCAGCATTTT.